This TCR beta chain comes out of a study of early T cells in non-severe SARS-CoV-2 infection. At the level of the study: Bulk RNA from unsorted whole blood was sequenced; chains were unpaired.

The sample holds a few counts of this clonotype. Antigen: not known. Overall study findings and caveats: Database matching using VDJdb favored anti-spike CD8 responses, with private and CD4 specificities left missing.

Individual cDNA molecules received unique molecular identifiers. TCRdb itself ran the 5' RACE reads through MiXCR, one entry per CDR3 protein. This table has roughly 50,000 distinct CDR3 sequences, about 8.2% appearing once. This CDR3 region has 15 residues. This sequence joins TRBV21-1 and TRBJ2-7; the D call TRBD1 from the table was never checked on the DNA. TRBV21-1 represents a pseudogene. The specimen was whole blood. The sequence derives from an adult who was a healthcare worker with PCR-confirmed SARS-CoV-2 infection or an uninfected control (not recorded which). The CDR3 reads CASTDMTGKGYEQYF. The CDR3 DNA reads TGTGCCAGCACCGACATGACAGGGAAAGGCTACGAGCAGTACTTC.